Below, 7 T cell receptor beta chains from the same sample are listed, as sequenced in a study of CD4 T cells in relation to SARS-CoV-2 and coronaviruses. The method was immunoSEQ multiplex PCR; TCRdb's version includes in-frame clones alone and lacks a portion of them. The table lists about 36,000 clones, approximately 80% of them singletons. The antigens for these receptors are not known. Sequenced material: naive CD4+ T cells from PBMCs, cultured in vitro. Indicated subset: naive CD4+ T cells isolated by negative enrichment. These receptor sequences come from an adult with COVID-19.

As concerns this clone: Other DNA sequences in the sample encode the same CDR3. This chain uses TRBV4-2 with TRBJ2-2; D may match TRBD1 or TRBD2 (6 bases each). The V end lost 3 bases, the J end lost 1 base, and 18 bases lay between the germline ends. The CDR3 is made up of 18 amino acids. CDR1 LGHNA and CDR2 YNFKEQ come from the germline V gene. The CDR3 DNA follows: TGTGCCAGCAGCCAGAGGCTCCCACAGGGAGGGAACACCGGGGAGCTGTTTTTT. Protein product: CASSQRLPQGGNTGELFF.

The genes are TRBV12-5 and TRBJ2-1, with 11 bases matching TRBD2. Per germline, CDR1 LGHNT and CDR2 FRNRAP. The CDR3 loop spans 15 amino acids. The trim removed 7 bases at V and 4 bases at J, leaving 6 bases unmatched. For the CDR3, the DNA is TGTGCTAGTGCCCCTGGGACTAGCGGATACAATGAGCAGTTCTTC. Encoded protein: CASAPGTSGYNEQFF.

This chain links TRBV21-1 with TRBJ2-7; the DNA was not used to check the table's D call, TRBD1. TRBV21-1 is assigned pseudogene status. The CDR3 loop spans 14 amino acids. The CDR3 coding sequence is TGTGCCAGCAGCATAACGACAGGGTCCTACGAGCAGTACTTC. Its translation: CASSITTGSYEQYF.

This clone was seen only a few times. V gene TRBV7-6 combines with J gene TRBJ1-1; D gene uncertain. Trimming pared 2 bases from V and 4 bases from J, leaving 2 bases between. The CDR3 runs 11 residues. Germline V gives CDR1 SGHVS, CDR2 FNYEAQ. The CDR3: CASSLSTEAFF. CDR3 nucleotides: TGTGCCAGCAGCTTAAGCACTGAAGCTTTCTTT.

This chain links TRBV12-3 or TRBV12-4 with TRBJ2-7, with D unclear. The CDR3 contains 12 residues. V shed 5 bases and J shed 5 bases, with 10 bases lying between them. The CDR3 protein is CASSVGSHEQYF. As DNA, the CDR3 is TGTGCCAGCAGTGTAGGGTCCCACGAGCAGTACTTC.

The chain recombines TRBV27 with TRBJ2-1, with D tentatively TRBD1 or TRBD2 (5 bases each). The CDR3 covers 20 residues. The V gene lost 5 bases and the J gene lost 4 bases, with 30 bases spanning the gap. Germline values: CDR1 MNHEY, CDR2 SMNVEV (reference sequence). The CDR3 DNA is TGTGCCAGCAGTCTCCAAGGCGGCAGGGTGAGAGCGGCGGTTTACAATGAGCAGTTCTTC. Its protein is CASSLQGGRVRAAVYNEQFF.

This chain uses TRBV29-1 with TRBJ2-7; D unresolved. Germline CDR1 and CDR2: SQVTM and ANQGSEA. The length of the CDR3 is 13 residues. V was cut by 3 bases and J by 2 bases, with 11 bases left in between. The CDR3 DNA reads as TGCAGCGTTGAGGCAGGTCCAACCTACGAGCAGTACTTC. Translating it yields CSVEAGPTYEQYF.